The 23 T cell receptor beta chains below come from one sample, sequenced in a study of regulatory T cells in long-lasting Graves disease. Relying on iRepertoire HTBI primers and Arm-PCR of CDR3 regions, the team built TCR beta libraries. TCRdb re-called the multiplex PCR reads with MiXCR, one entry per CDR3 protein. The sample contains hundreds of thousands of distinct CDR3 sequences, 15% to 20% of which appear only once. Time point: newly diagnosed GD, antithyroid drugs for less than 3 months. Researchers made the TCR library from RNA that was extracted from PBMCs. The sample was also linked to a second study, of T cells in Graves' hyperthyroidism and ophthalmopathy.

This specimen was peripheral blood mononuclear cells (PBMCs), taken at new diagnosis, from a patient treated with antithyroid drugs. The receptors come from a young woman with Graves disease.

This clonotype has ten or more counts. The rearrangement uses TRBV18 and TRBJ1-1; 10 bases agree with TRBD1. The V gene end was trimmed by 8 bases and the J gene end by 6 bases; junction bases not matched to a gene: 6. Germline V gene sequence: CDR1 KGHSH, CDR2 LQKENI. This CDR3 comprises 13 residues. The CDR3 spells CASSLGQGPEAFF. The CDR3 bases are TGTGCCAGCAGCTTGGGACAGGGGCCTGAAGCTTTCTTT.

The chain carries TRBV27 and TRBJ2-2, with a weak D call TRBD2 (5 bases). V was pared by 6 bases and J by 3 bases, with 11 bases between. CDR1 is MNHEY, CDR2 SMNVEV, per germline (reference sequence). This CDR3 has 14 amino acids. The CDR3 loop is CASRQVGDTGELFF. CDR3 bases: TGTGCCAGCAGGCAGGTGGGAGACACCGGGGAGCTGTTTTTT.

The sample holds many counts of this clonotype. J is TRBJ2-3 and V is TRBV7-2; TRBD1 agrees at 8 bases. CDR1 is SGHTA and CDR2 is FQGNSA in the germline V gene. The trim removed 0 bases at V and 4 bases at J, leaving 3 bases unmatched. The CDR3 spans 15 residues. The CDR3 region has the DNA TGTGCCAGCAGCTTAGCGGCCAGGGGGCCAGATACGCAGTATTTT. Amino acids: CASSLAARGPDTQYF.

The chain couples TRBV6-2 or TRBV6-3 to TRBJ2-7; tentatively, D is TRBD1 (6 bases). The CDR3 length is 14 residues. V was pared by 7 bases and J by 7 bases, with 20 bases between. The V gene's germline CDR1 is MNHEY and CDR2 SVGEGT. CDR3: CASTIGQRVGEQYF. CDR3 nucleotide sequence: TGTGCCAGCACCATTGGACAGAGGGTGGGGGAGCAGTACTTC.

This clonotype occurred a few times. V gene TRBV5-1 combines with J gene TRBJ1-1, with D maybe TRBD1 (6 bases). CDR1 is SGHRS, CDR2 YFSETQ, per germline. The V and J ends lost 0 bases and 0 bases respectively, with 12 bases between them. The CDR3 spans 16 residues. CDR3 bases: TGCGCCAGCAGCTTGGCCTGGGGGCGGGTGAACACTGAAGCTTTCTTT. Protein: CASSLAWGRVNTEAFF.

The chain employs TRBV19 and TRBJ1-1; D is possibly TRBD1 (5 bases). The CDR3 is 15 residues long. Germline loops: CDR1 LNHDA, CDR2 SQIVND (reference sequence). The V and J ends lost 2 bases and 1 base respectively, with 11 bases between them. The CDR3 coding sequence is TGTGCCAGTAGTATATCGGGGGTTACGAACACTGAAGCTTTCTTT. It codes for CASSISGVTNTEAFF.

Many counts were recorded for this clonotype. The V call is TRBV18, the J call TRBJ1-1, with D perhaps TRBD1 (5 bases). The V gene lost 5 bases and the J gene lost 10 bases, with 14 bases spanning the gap. CDR3 length equals 12 residues. The germline V gene encodes CDR1 KGHSH and CDR2 LQKENI. Here the CDR3 reads CASSGLNGGAFF. For the CDR3, the DNA is TGTGCCAGCTCAGGCCTCAACGGGGGAGCTTTCTTT.

The chain uses TRBV7-2 and TRBJ1-1; 8 bases are shared with TRBD1. The CDR3 is made up of 13 amino acids. Germline values: CDR1 SGHTA, CDR2 FQGNSA. Trimming removed 11 bases from V and 4 bases from J; junction bases left unmatched: 9. The CDR3: CAWSVQGATEAFF. In DNA form, the CDR3 reads TGTGCCTGGAGTGTCCAGGGGGCCACTGAAGCTTTCTTT.

This clonotype was seen a handful of times. V gene TRBV6-1 combines with J gene TRBJ2-5; no clear D gene. V gave up 7 bases and J gave up 5 bases, with 8 bases separating them. The CDR3 is 11 residues long. CDR1 is MNHNS and CDR2 is SASEGT in the germline V gene. This CDR3 is CASNIMETQYF. The CDR3 region has the DNA TGTGCCAGCAATATAATGGAGACCCAGTACTTC.

The V gene is TRBV3-1, the J gene TRBJ2-5; 16 nucleotides match TRBD2. With V trimmed by 4 bases and J by 5 bases, 7 bases remained unmatched. The CDR3 is 17 residues long. Germline V gives CDR1 LGHDT, CDR2 YNNKEL (reference sequence). In nucleotides, the CDR3 is TGTGCCAGCAGCCCACCGGGACTAGCGGGGGGGGGGGAGACCCAGTACTTC. The encoded protein is CASSPPGLAGGGETQYF.

On this clonotype itself: With a much larger clone just one base away, this may be a read error. The gene calls are TRBV3-1 and TRBJ2-5, with D tentatively TRBD1 or TRBD2 (5 bases each). V was trimmed by 3 bases and J by 3 bases, leaving 5 bases between them. The length of the CDR3 is 12 residues. CDR1 LGHDT and CDR2 YNNKEL come from the germline V gene (reference sequence). The CDR3 spells CASSQGEETQYF. The CDR3 region has the DNA TGTGCCAGCAGCCAGGGGGAAGAGACCCAGTACTTC.

There are many counts of this clonotype. The gene calls are TRBV6-1 and TRBJ1-6; D is unresolved. Deletions cut 1 base from V and 6 bases from J, with 7 bases between. This CDR3 is built from 14 residues. Germline loops: CDR1 MNHNS, CDR2 SASEGT. DNA of the CDR3: TGTGCCAGCAGTGAAGTTACAGCTAATTCACCCCTCCACTTT. Translation: CASSEVTANSPLHF.

J is TRBJ2-7 and V is TRBV5-6; 7 bases fit TRBD1. The junction had 15 bases not matched to a gene; V was cut back by 5 bases and J by 4 bases. Germline V gene sequence: CDR1 SGHDT, CDR2 YYEEEE. The CDR3 totals 16 residues. The CDR3 region is CASSRGLLGGPYEQYF. CDR3 DNA: TGTGCCAGCAGTAGGGGCCTCCTAGGGGGCCCATACGAGCAGTACTTC.

This clonotype was found many times. This chain connects TRBV28 to TRBJ2-3; D not resolved. Trimming cost V 4 bases and J 6 bases, with 11 bases left between them. This CDR3 has 13 residues. The germline V gene encodes CDR1 MDHEN and CDR2 SYDVKM. CDR3 sequence reads: CASSSPPRDTQYF. The CDR3 DNA sequence: TGTGCCAGCAGTTCCCCCCCACGCGATACGCAGTATTTT.

CDR3 loop: CASRGQRSNYGYTF. Here the CDR3 DNA reads TGTGCCAGTAGAGGACAGAGATCGAACTATGGCTACACCTTC. The rearrangement links TRBV19 to TRBJ1-2, with TRBD1 as a possible D gene (6 bases). The V gene's germline CDR1 is LNHDA and CDR2 SQIVND (reference sequence). This CDR3 contains 14 residues. Trimming shortened V by 6 bases and J by 2 bases, and 13 bases separated the two germline ends.

This chain uses TRBV3-1 with TRBJ1-4; D is unresolved. The CDR3 sequence is 14 residues long. V dropped 1 base and J dropped 4 bases, with 7 bases sitting between them. CDR1 and CDR2 from the germline V gene are LGHDT and YNNKEL (reference sequence). The CDR3 is CASSQAEINEKLFF. Here the CDR3 DNA reads TGTGCCAGCAGCCAAGCAGAAATTAATGAAAAACTGTTTTTT.

This clonotype was seen a handful of times. The chain combines TRBV9 with TRBJ2-5, with TRBD2 identical over 11 bases. This CDR3 spans 17 amino acids. V was pared by 0 bases and J by 4 bases, with 8 bases of the junction left unmatched. Germline V CDR1 and CDR2: SGDLS, YYNGEE. In DNA form, the CDR3 reads TGTGCCAGCAGCGTAGGGGAACTAGCGGGAGTGGGAGAGACCCAGTACTTC. Protein sequence: CASSVGELAGVGETQYF.

This clonotype was found a few times. This chain joins TRBV6-1 and TRBJ2-5, with D maybe TRBD1 (5 bases). With 6 bases removed from V and 4 bases from J, the gap between germline ends came to 9 bases. The CDR3 contains 12 residues. Looked up from germline, CDR1 is MNHNS and CDR2 is SASEGT. CDR3 in amino acids: CASRGLGETQYF. CDR3 nucleotides: TGTGCCAGCAGGGGGCTTGGAGAGACCCAGTACTTC.

This clonotype appeared many times. The V gene is TRBV11-2, the J gene TRBJ2-3; 8 bases are a match to TRBD2. Germline loops: CDR1 SGHAT, CDR2 FQNNGV. The CDR3 covers 22 residues. V lost 1 base and J lost 0; bases outside the gene matches: 21. The CDR3 reads CASSLGLNRDGRDLTSTDTQYF. The CDR3 region has the DNA TGTGCCAGCAGCTTAGGGCTTAACAGGGACGGGAGGGACCTCACTAGCACAGATACGCAGTATTTT.

The CDR3 protein is CASSEGLAGSYEQYF. CDR3 nucleotides: TGTGCCAGCAGTGAAGGACTAGCGGGCTCCTACGAGCAGTACTTC. V usage is TRBV6-2 or TRBV6-3 and J usage is TRBJ2-7, with 11 positions matching TRBD2. Germline V CDR1 and CDR2: MNHEY, SVGEGT. The CDR3 loop spans 15 amino acids. V shed 5 bases and J 0 bases; nucleotides not matched to a gene: 3.

In this sample, this clonotype turned up a few times. The chain joins TRBV5-5 to TRBJ2-7; 8 bases are a match to TRBD2. The CDR3 runs 14 residues. Trimming at V came to 0 bases and at J to 6 bases, leaving 5 bases not matched to a gene. The V gene's germline CDR1 is SGHKS and CDR2 YYEKEE (reference sequence). This chain's CDR3 is CASSLAAGVGEQYF. The CDR3 nucleotides read TGTGCCAGCAGCTTGGCAGCGGGAGTAGGCGAGCAGTACTTC.

This clonotype was recorded a few times. V usage is TRBV19 and J usage is TRBJ2-1; the D call may be TRBD1 or TRBD2 (5 bases each). CDR3 length: 13 residues. The V and J ends lost 10 bases and 5 bases respectively, with 15 bases between them. Germline CDR1 and CDR2: LNHDA and SQIVND (reference sequence). DNA of the CDR3: TGTGCCACAACCGGGACGATTAACAATGAGCAGTTCTTC. Encoded protein: CATTGTINNEQFF.

V usage is TRBV30 and J usage is TRBJ2-7; D is ambiguous. The germline V gene encodes CDR1 GTSNPN and CDR2 SVGIG (reference sequence). Trimming took 2 bases from V and 6 from J, leaving 11 bases between them. The CDR3 is made up of 12 amino acids. CDR3 DNA: TGTGCCTGGAGTAATCGAGTGACCGAGCAGTACTTC. Its translation is CAWSNRVTEQYF.